This T cell receptor (beta chain) is drawn from a study of T cell changes during pregnancy in multiple sclerosis (dated by TCRdb to the late 2010s). About the investigation overall: Changes in the T cell repertoire over the course of pregnancy were examined in this study in women with multiple sclerosis.

Libraries came from the immunoSEQ multiplex PCR assay. TCRdb's version of the immuneACCESS table is confined to in-frame rearrangements and falls short of the full clone set. An unresolved V gene accounts for under half of the shortfall where checked; the remainder is of unknown origin. For this sample there are tens of thousands of clones; 86% appear just once. The top ten clones comprise around an eighth of the sample. From V the trimming removes 5 bases and from J it removes 3 bases, while the gene matches leave 7 bases of the junction unaccounted for. From the cysteine through the phenylalanine, the CDR3 covers 15 amino acids. Only CDR3 DNA remains: 45 bases, in frame from the first base. In the germline V gene (reference sequence), CDR1 corresponds to SEHNR and CDR2 to FQNEAQ. A word on this clone: Its antigen is still unknown. Per-base qualities were not stored, and no clone one base away is much larger.

The origin of this receptor is a female donor in good health, enrolled as a control in a pregnancy study. Here the chain combines TRBV7-9 and TRBJ1-5, and 7 junctional nucleotides match TRBD1. The sample consisted of CD8+ T cells from peripheral blood mononuclear cells, taken in the first trimester of pregnancy. For the CDR3, the sequence is CASSPVGQDNQPQHF. At the DNA level, the sequence is TGTGCCAGCAGCCCGGTAGGACAGGACAATCAGCCCCAGCATTTT.